This section outlines one TCR beta chain sequence together with its context. The antigen is not known. This entry comes from a study of Graves' ophthalmopathy and Graves' hyperthyroidism. Study results and caveats: Stable hyperthyroidism and ophthalmopathy were told apart by a 13-signature model, which achieved roughly 89% sensitivity and approximately 81% specificity.

Germline CDR1 is SQVTM and CDR2 is ANQGSEA. The CDR3 runs 12 residues. V shed 3 bases and J 2 bases; nucleotides not matched to a gene: 1. For donors with ophthalmopathy, the disease showed moderate-to-severe activity, reached CAS ≥3 and NOSPECS ≥4, and had lasted under 3 months. The authors amplified TCR beta CDR3 regions from RNA transcripts. The authors performed first-round RT-PCR with HTBI primers and then a second-round multiplex PCR. From the multiplex PCR reads, TCRdb called clonotypes with MiXCR, one entry per CDR3 protein. Of roughly 400,000 distinct CDR3 sequences listed, about 16% are singletons.

This chain links TRBV29-1 with TRBJ2-7, with TRBD1 matching 7 bases. The sequence was collected from a woman between 18 and 30 years old with Graves' ophthalmopathy. The material sequenced was peripheral blood. The CDR3 DNA follows: TGCAGCGTTGACGGACAGGCCTACGAGCAGTACTTC. Translation gives CSVDGQAYEQYF.